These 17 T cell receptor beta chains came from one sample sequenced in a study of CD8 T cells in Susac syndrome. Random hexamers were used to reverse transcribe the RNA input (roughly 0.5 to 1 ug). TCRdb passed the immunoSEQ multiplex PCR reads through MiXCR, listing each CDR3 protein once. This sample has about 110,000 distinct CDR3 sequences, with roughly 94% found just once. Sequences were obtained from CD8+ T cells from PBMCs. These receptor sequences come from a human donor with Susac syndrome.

The CDR3 is CASSGGTVQETQYF. The CDR3 bases are TGTGCCAGCAGCGGCGGGACAGTACAAGAGACCCAGTACTTC. The chain combines TRBV9 with TRBJ2-5; possibly TRBD1 for D (7 bases). V was clipped by 3 bases and J by 2 bases, with 11 bases between them. CDR3 length: 14 amino acids. Germline-derived CDR1 and CDR2 are SGDLS and YYNGEE.

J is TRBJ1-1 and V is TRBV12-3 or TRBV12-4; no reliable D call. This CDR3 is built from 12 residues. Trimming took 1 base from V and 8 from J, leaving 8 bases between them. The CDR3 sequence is CASSLVVEEAFF. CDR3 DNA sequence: TGTGCCAGCAGTTTAGTGGTGGAGGAAGCTTTCTTT.

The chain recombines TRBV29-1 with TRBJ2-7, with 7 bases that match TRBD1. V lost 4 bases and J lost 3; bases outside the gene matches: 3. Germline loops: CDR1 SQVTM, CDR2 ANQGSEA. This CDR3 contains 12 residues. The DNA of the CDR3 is TGCAGCGTTGGGGACAGCGGCTACGAGCAGTACTTC. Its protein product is CSVGDSGYEQYF.

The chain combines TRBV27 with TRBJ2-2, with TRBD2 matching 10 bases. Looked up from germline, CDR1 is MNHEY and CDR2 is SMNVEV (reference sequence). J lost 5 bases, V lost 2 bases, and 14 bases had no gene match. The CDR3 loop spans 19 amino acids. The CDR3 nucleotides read TGTGCCAGCAGTTTAAGTCCCGGGCTAGCGGGGGACGATACCGGGGAGCTGTTTTTT. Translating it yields CASSLSPGLAGDDTGELFF.

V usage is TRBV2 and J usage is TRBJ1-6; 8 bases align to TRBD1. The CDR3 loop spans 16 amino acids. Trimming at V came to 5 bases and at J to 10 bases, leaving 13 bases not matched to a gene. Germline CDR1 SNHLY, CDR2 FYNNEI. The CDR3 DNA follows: TGTGCCAGCAGTAATCATCCACAGGGGGTAGACTCACCCCTCCACTTT. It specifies CASSNHPQGVDSPLHF.

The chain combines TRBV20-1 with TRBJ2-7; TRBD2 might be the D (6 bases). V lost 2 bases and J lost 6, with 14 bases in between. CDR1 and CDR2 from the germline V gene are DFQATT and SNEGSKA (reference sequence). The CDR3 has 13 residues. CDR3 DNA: TGCAGTGCTAGACGGCCGGGGGAGGTCGAGCAGTACTTC. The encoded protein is CSARRPGEVEQYF.

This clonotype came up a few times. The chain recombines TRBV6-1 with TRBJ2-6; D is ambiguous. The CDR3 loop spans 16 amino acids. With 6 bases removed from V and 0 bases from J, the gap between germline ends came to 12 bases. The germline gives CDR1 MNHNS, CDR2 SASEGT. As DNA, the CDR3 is TGTGCCAGCAGCTCTGGCAGTCCCTCTGGGGCCAACGTCCTGACTTTC. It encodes CASSSGSPSGANVLTF.

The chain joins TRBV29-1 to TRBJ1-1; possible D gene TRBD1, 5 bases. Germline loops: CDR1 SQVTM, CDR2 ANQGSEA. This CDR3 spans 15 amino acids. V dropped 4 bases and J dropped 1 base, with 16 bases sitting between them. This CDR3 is CSVGIGQGPNTEAFF. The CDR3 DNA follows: TGCAGCGTTGGAATAGGGCAGGGACCGAACACTGAAGCTTTCTTT.

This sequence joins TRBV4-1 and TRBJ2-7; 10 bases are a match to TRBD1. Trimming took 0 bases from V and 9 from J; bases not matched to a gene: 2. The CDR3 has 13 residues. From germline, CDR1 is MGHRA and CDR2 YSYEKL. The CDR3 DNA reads TGCGCCAGCAGCCAAGAAGGGACAGGGGTGCAGTACTTC. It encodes CASSQEGTGVQYF.

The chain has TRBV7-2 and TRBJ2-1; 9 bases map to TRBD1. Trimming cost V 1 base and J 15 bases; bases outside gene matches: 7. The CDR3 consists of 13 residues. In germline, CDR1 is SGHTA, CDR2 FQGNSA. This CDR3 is CASSLVTGGHRFF. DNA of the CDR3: TGTGCCAGCAGCTTAGTGACAGGGGGACATCGGTTCTTC.

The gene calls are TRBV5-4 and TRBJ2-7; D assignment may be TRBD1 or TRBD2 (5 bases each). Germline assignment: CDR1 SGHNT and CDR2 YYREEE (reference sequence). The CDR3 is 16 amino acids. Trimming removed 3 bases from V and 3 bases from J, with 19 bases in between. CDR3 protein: CASSSTHTGTRYEQYF. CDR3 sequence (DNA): TGTGCCAGCAGCTCCACGCACACCGGGACCCGCTACGAGCAGTACTTC.

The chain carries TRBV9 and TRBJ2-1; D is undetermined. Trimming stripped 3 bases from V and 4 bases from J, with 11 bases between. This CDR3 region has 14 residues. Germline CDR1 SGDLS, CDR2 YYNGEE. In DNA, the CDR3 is TGTGCCAGCAGCGAGGGCGGCTGGTACAATGAGCAGTTCTTC. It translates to CASSEGGWYNEQFF. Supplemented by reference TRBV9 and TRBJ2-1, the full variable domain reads DSGVTQTPKHLITATGQRVTLRCSPRSGDLSVYWYQQSLDQGLQFLIQYYNGEERAKGNILERFSAQQFPDLHSELNLSSLELGDSALYFCASSEGGWYNEQFFGPGTRLTVL.

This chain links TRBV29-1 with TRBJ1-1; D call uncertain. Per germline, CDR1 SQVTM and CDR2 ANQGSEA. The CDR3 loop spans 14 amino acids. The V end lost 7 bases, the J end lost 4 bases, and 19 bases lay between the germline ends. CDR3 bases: TGCAGCGCCGAAGACCGGGGATTGGGCACTGAAGCTTTCTTT. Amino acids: CSAEDRGLGTEAFF.

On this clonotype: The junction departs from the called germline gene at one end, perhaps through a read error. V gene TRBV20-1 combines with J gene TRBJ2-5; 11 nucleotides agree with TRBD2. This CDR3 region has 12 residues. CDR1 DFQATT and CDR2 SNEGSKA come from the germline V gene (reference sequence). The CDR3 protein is CSTSGGQETQYF. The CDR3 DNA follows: TGCAGTACTAGCGGGGGCCAAGAGACCCAGTACTTC.

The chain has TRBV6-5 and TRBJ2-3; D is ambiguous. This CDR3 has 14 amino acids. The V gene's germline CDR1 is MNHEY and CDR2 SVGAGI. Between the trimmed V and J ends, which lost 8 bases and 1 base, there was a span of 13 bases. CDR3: CASSSDTGTDTQYF. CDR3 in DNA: TGTGCCAGCTCTTCAGACACGGGCACAGATACGCAGTATTTT.

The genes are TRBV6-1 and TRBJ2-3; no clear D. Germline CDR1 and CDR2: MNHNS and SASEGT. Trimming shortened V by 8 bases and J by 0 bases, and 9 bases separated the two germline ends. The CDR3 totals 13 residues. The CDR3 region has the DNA TGTGCCAGCGAGGCAGCTAGCACAGATACGCAGTATTTT. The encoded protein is CASEAASTDTQYF.

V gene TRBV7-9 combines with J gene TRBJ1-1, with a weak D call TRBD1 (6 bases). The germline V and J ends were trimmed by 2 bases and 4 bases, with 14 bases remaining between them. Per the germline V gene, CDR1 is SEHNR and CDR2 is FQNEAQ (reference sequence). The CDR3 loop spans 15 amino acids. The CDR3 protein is CASSLSGARITEAFF. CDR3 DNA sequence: TGTGCCAGCAGCTTATCAGGGGCGCGAATCACTGAAGCTTTCTTT.